Presented here are 13 T cell receptor beta chains from one specimen sequenced in a study of cytomegalovirus exposure and HLA in healthy donors. The PCR made use of 60 Vbeta and 13 Jbeta primers. Produced via immunoSEQ multiplex PCR; TCRdb's table is partial and in-frame only. The table for this sample gives about 200,000 clones. Sequenced: PBMCs. The receptor set was obtained from a girl aged 2-9 years in good health and CMV-seropositive.

V usage is TRBV4-1 and J usage is TRBJ2-2, with D unresolved. The CDR3 runs 14 residues. Looked up from germline, CDR1 is MGHRA and CDR2 is YSYEKL. Trimming cost V 0 bases and J 6 bases, with 8 bases left between them. The CDR3 reads CASSQEIDPGELFF. DNA for the CDR3: TGCGCCAGCAGCCAAGAAATAGATCCCGGGGAGCTGTTTTTT.

The V gene is TRBV4-1, the J gene TRBJ2-1; 11 nucleotides agree with TRBD2. The junction had 8 bases not matched to a gene; V was cut back by 6 bases and J by 1 base. The CDR3 contains 17 residues. Germline V gives CDR1 MGHRA, CDR2 YSYEKL. The CDR3 DNA sequence: TGCGCCAGCAGAGCTTTAGCGGGAGGGCTATCCTACAATGAGCAGTTCTTC. This sequence encodes CASRALAGGLSYNEQFF.

J is TRBJ2-1 and V is TRBV7-3; 10 bases map to TRBD2. The junction had 7 bases not matched to a gene; V was cut back by 5 bases and J by 6 bases. The CDR3 covers 15 residues. Per the germline V gene, CDR1 is SGHTA and CDR2 is FQGTGA. The CDR3 here is CASSPASGGRNEQFF. CDR3 DNA sequence: TGTGCCAGCAGCCCCGCTAGCGGGGGACGCAATGAGCAGTTCTTC.

The chain joins TRBV19 to TRBJ1-5; possibly TRBD1 for D (5 bases). The CDR3 consists of 16 residues. With 6 bases removed from V and 0 bases from J, the gap between germline ends came to 15 bases. Germline values: CDR1 LNHDA, CDR2 SQIVND (reference sequence). The CDR3 loop reads CASSGTGRPSNQPQHF. The CDR3 DNA reads TGTGCCAGTAGCGGAACAGGTCGGCCTAGCAATCAGCCCCAGCATTTT.

The rearrangement uses TRBV5-6 and TRBJ2-1; D is uncertain. CDR1 and CDR2 from the germline V gene are SGHDT and YYEEEE. This CDR3 has 12 residues. The ends were cut back, 0 bases at V and 7 bases at J, with 5 bases in the middle. Here the CDR3 reads CASSLALNEQFF. CDR3 DNA: TGTGCCAGCAGCTTGGCCTTAAATGAGCAGTTCTTC.

This sequence joins TRBV11-2 and TRBJ2-1; 10 bases agree with TRBD2. After removal of 5 bases from V and 3 bases from J, the junction contained 7 bases not matched to a gene. CDR3 length equals 16 residues. CDR1 and CDR2 from the germline V gene are SGHAT and FQNNGV. The CDR3, as DNA: TGTGCCAGCAGCCCCTTAGCTAGCGGGAGCTACAATGAGCAGTTCTTC. Protein sequence: CASSPLASGSYNEQFF.

The V call is TRBV15, the J call TRBJ2-7, with 7 bases fitting TRBD1. The ends lost 4 bases at V and 4 bases at J; junction bases unmatched: 10. Germline V CDR1 and CDR2: LNHNV, YYDKDF (reference sequence). CDR3 length: 15 residues. Written as DNA, the CDR3 is TGTGCCACCAGCATGGGGACAGTAAGCTCTTACGAGCAGTACTTC. Translating it yields CATSMGTVSSYEQYF.

V is TRBV2 and J is TRBJ2-3; TRBD2 aligns across 7 bases. From germline, CDR1 is SNHLY and CDR2 FYNNEI. The CDR3 is 13 amino acids. V lost 6 bases, J lost 4 bases, and 4 bases stayed unmatched. This CDR3 is CASRGLVSDTQYF. DNA for the CDR3: TGTGCCAGCAGAGGACTAGTTTCAGATACGCAGTATTTT.

The V and J genes are TRBV7-9 and TRBJ1-1; D perhaps matches TRBD1 (6 bases). V lost 5 bases to trimming and J lost 7 bases, with 20 bases between them. Germline V gene data show CDR1 as SEHNR and CDR2 as FQNEAQ (reference sequence). The CDR3 length is 15 residues. CDR3 nucleotide sequence: TGTGCCAGCAGCGACACTTACAGGGATTTCCGTGAAGCTTTCTTT. This codes for CASSDTYRDFREAFF.

The gene calls are TRBV5-4 and TRBJ1-5, with TRBD1 identical over 11 bases. Germline CDR1 is SGHNT and CDR2 is YYREEE (reference sequence). Trimming took 4 bases from V and 3 from J; bases not matched to a gene: 3. The CDR3 consists of 15 residues. CDR3 in amino acids: CASSPGQGANQPQHF. The CDR3, as DNA: TGTGCCAGCAGCCCCGGACAGGGGGCCAATCAGCCCCAGCATTTT.

CDR3 DNA sequence: TGTGCCACCAGCAGAGATCTTGGCAGGGCGAGCGAGACCCAGTACTTC. This encodes CATSRDLGRASETQYF. The chain couples TRBV15 to TRBJ2-5, with a tentative D call TRBD1 (5 bases). CDR1 is LNHNV and CDR2 is YYDKDF in the germline V gene (reference sequence). This CDR3 has 16 amino acids. V dropped 0 bases and J dropped 5 bases, with 16 bases sitting between them.

The chain has TRBV5-6 and TRBJ1-5; D is perhaps TRBD1 (6 bases). This CDR3 comprises 16 residues. V dropped 4 bases and J dropped 3 bases, with 17 bases sitting between them. Germline CDR1 SGHDT, CDR2 YYEEEE. CDR3 DNA sequence: TGTGCCAGCAGCGCCAGATTTGGACAGCCCAATCAGCCCCAGCATTTT. It specifies CASSARFGQPNQPQHF.

V is TRBV28 and J is TRBJ2-5, with TRBD1 matching over 7 bases. The ends lost 5 bases at V and 5 bases at J; junction bases unmatched: 17. Per the germline V gene, CDR1 is MDHEN and CDR2 is SYDVKM. The CDR3 is 17 amino acids. The CDR3 DNA reads TGTGCCAGCAGTCTCGGGACAGCCTCTCACAGTGGGGAGACCCAGTACTTC. Its protein is CASSLGTASHSGETQYF. The full variable domain, with the rest looked up from reference TRBV28 and TRBJ2-5, is DVKVTQSSRYLVKRTGEKVFLECVQDMDHENMFWYRQDPGLGLRLIYFSYDVKMKEKGDIPEGYSVSREKKERFSLILESASTNQTSMYLCASSLGTASHSGETQYFGPGTRLLVL.